Listed below are T cell receptor beta chains from one sample, sequenced in a study of blood T cell repertoires in COVID-19. Sequenced by immunoSEQ multiplex PCR; TCRdb stores in-frame clones only, minus some. The sample has 95,000 to 150,000 clones, roughly 90% seen once. The material sequenced was peripheral blood. All receptors derive from a man aged 50-60 years with acute or convalescent COVID-19. Both conserved end residues are part of each CDR3. A D gene is named only where the DNA matches it firmly. Clone size, where shown, is once, few, many, or a class for clones that have expanded.

once,TRBV5-1,TRBD2,TRBJ2-1,CASSGGLAGGGNEQFF,TGCGCCAGCAGCGGCGGACTAGCGGGAGGGGGGAATGAGCAGTTCTTC
-,TRBV7-2,-,TRBJ2-7,CASSLARAGGPYEQYF,TGTGCCAGCAGCTTAGCGCGAGCGGGTGGGCCCTACGAGCAGTACTTC
-,TRBV5-6,TRBD1,TRBJ1-2,CASRRTGGLIGYTF,TGTGCCAGCAGGCGGACAGGGGGACTTATCGGCTACACCTTC
-,TRBV4-3,-,TRBJ2-1,CASSQDLGNEQFF,TGCGCCAGCAGCCAAGATCTAGGCAATGAGCAGTTCTTC
-,TRBV5-1,TRBD1,TRBJ2-5,CASSGTGGRWETQYF,TGCGCCAGCAGCGGGACAGGGGGCCGCTGGGAGACCCAGTACTTC
-,TRBV29-1,-,TRBJ2-3,CSVEGGTDTQYF,TGCAGCGTTGAAGGAGGCACAGATACGCAGTATTTT
-,TRBV21-1,-,TRBJ2-1,CASRGLASYNEQFF,TGTGCCAGCAGGGGACTAGCCTCCTACAATGAGCAGTTCTTC
-,TRBV6-5,-,TRBJ1-2,CASSYLAYYGYTF,TGTGCCAGCAGTTACCTTGCGTACTATGGCTACACCTTC
-,TRBV5-4,-,TRBJ1-2,CASSFTGANYGYTF,TGTGCCAGCAGCTTCACGGGAGCTAACTATGGCTACACCTTC
-,TRBV5-1,-,TRBJ1-1,CASSGNTEAFF,TGCGCCAGCTCGGGGAACACTGAAGCTTTCTTT
-,TRBV7-8,-,TRBJ1-6,CASSLNFGRKNSPLHF,TGTGCCAGCAGCTTAAATTTCGGGAGGAAAAATTCACCCCTCCACTTT
-,TRBV6-2/TRBV6-3,TRBD1,TRBJ2-3,CASRPLAGQGTDTQYF,TGTGCCAGCAGACCTTTGGCCGGACAGGGAACAGATACGCAGTATTTT
-,TRBV9,TRBD2,TRBJ2-5,CASSGTSGRAWETQYF,TGTGCCAGCAGCGGGACTAGCGGGAGGGCCTGGGAGACCCAGTACTTC
-,TRBV5-1,TRBD2,TRBJ2-5,CASSSTSGSFGEETQYF,TGCGCCAGCAGCTCGACTAGCGGGAGTTTCGGGGAAGAGACCCAGTACTTC
-,TRBV20-1,-,TRBJ1-2,CSASQAGNYGYTF,TGCAGTGCTAGTCAAGCCGGGAACTATGGCTACACCTTC
-,TRBV21-1,-,TRBJ1-1,CASFLGGGRAEAFF,TGTGCCAGCTTCTTGGGTGGCGGGAGGGCTGAAGCTTTCTTT
-,TRBV7-2,TRBD1,TRBJ1-1,CASSPDRRNTEAFF,TGTGCCAGCAGCCCGGACAGGCGGAACACTGAAGCTTTCTTT
once,TRBV4-3,-,TRBJ2-7,CASSQVPGVYEQYF,TGCGCCAGCAGCCAAGTGCCAGGGGTTTACGAGCAGTACTTC
-,TRBV6-6,TRBD1,TRBJ2-1,CASSPGTGGNEQFF,TGTGCCAGCAGCCCCGGGACAGGGGGCAATGAGCAGTTCTTC
-,TRBV10-1,TRBD1,TRBJ1-2,CASSEGTGYGYTF,TGCGCCAGCAGTGAAGGGACAGGGTATGGCTACACCTTC
-,TRBV13,-,TRBJ2-1,CASSLGLRGKNNEQFF,TGTGCCAGCAGCTTAGGCCTTAGGGGCAAGAACAATGAGCAGTTCTTC
-,TRBV9,TRBD1,TRBJ2-2,CASSPTGGPVTGELFF,TGTGCCAGCAGCCCGACAGGGGGCCCAGTTACCGGGGAGCTGTTTTTT
-,TRBV30,TRBD1,TRBJ2-7,CAWGQAIYEQYF,TGTGCCTGGGGACAGGCTATCTACGAGCAGTACTTC
-,TRBV19,-,TRBJ2-7,CASSIRITGYEQYF,TGTGCCAGTAGTATCAGGATTACGGGGTACGAGCAGTACTTC
-,TRBV19,TRBD2,TRBJ2-1,CASNLAVGYNEQFF,TGTGCCAGCAACCTAGCGGTGGGATACAATGAGCAGTTCTTC
few,TRBV6-6,-,TRBJ2-3,CASSYSGGGYTDTQYF,TGTGCCAGCAGTTACTCGGGGGGAGGCTACACAGATACGCAGTATTTT
once,TRBV5-6,TRBD2,TRBJ2-5,CASSPASGGPPRETQYF,TGTGCCAGCAGCCCGGCGAGCGGGGGACCTCCTCGGGAGACCCAGTACTTC
-,TRBV24-1,-,TRBJ1-5,CATSDQNQPQHF,TGTGCCACCAGTGATCAAAATCAGCCCCAGCATTTT
-,TRBV10-3,TRBD1,TRBJ1-4,CAISVDENRGKSEKLFF,TGTGCCATCAGTGTCGACGAAAACAGGGGAAAGAGTGAAAAACTGTTTTTT
-,TRBV6-5,TRBD1,TRBJ1-1,CASSSGTGGGIGPFF,TGTGCCAGCAGTAGCGGGACAGGGGGCGGTATCGGTCCTTTCTTT
once,TRBV30,-,TRBJ1-3,CAADSGNTIYF,TGTGCCGCGGACAGTGGAAACACCATATATTTT
-,TRBV7-9,TRBD1,TRBJ1-6,CASSKGQYNSPLHF,TGTGCCAGCAGCAAGGGACAGTATAATTCACCCCTCCACTTT
-,TRBV5-1,-,TRBJ2-5,CASSMDRETQYF,TGCGCCAGCAGCATGGATCGGGAGACCCAGTACTTC
once,TRBV5-1,-,TRBJ2-3,CASSLDPGAGDTQYF,TGCGCCAGCAGCTTGGACCCCGGGGCGGGGGATACGCAGTATTTT
few,TRBV6-5,-,TRBJ2-4,CASRLTEKNIQYF,TGTGCCAGCAGGCTGACAGAAAAAAACATTCAGTACTTC
-,TRBV6-5,-,TRBJ1-5,CASSMRQYSNQPQHF,TGTGCCAGCAGTATGAGACAGTATTCCAATCAGCCCCAGCATTTT
once,TRBV5-4,-,TRBJ1-2,CASSLGAGQIGYTF,TGTGCCAGCAGCTTGGGGGCCGGACAGATCGGCTACACCTTC
-,TRBV3-1/TRBV3-2,TRBD2,TRBJ2-1,CASSLPAGGRDEQFF,TGTGCCAGCAGCCTCCCGGCGGGAGGGCGGGATGAGCAGTTCTTC
-,TRBV30,-,TRBJ2-2,CAWSGSGLNTGELFF,TGTGCCTGGAGTGGTTCCGGTTTGAACACCGGGGAGCTGTTTTTT
-,TRBV11-2,-,TRBJ1-6,CASSISTVNSPLHF,TGTGCCAGCAGCATTAGTACGGTTAATTCACCCCTCCACTTT
-,TRBV11-2,-,TRBJ2-1,CASRSLGASVYNEQFF,TGTGCCAGCCGAAGCTTAGGAGCCAGCGTATACAATGAGCAGTTCTTC
few,TRBV5-1,TRBD2,TRBJ2-5,CASKPGLAEQETQYF,TGCGCCAGTAAACCGGGACTAGCGGAACAAGAGACCCAGTACTTC
-,TRBV19,-,TRBJ1-2,CASSLGDNEGYTF,TGTGCCAGTAGCCTGGGGGACAATGAAGGCTACACCTTC
-,TRBV6-5,-,TRBJ1-1,CASKLGTNTEAFF,TGTGCCAGCAAACTTGGGACAAACACTGAAGCTTTCTTT
-,TRBV21-1,-,TRBJ2-4,CASSKVGAGRERVKNIQYF,TGTGCCAGCAGCAAAGTGGGGGCTGGGCGGGAGCGAGTCAAAAACATTCAGTACTTC
-,TRBV5-5,-,TRBJ2-3,CASSLGQITGDTQYF,TGTGCCAGCAGCTTGGGACAGATCACAGGGGATACGCAGTATTTT
-,TRBV18,-,TRBJ1-3,CASSPQRALTGNTIYF,TGTGCCAGCTCACCACAGAGGGCCCTCACTGGAAACACCATATATTTT
-,TRBV11-3,-,TRBJ2-7,CASSSDGGFPMGSYEQYF,TGTGCCAGCAGCTCCGACGGAGGGTTCCCAATGGGCTCCTACGAGCAGTACTTC
-,TRBV6-4,-,TRBJ1-2,CASSESGEVSGYTF,TGTGCCAGCAGTGAGTCAGGGGAAGTTTCTGGCTACACCTTC
-,TRBV11-2,TRBD1,TRBJ1-1,CASSSPSGGGSTEAFF,TGTGCCAGCAGCTCACCATCAGGGGGTGGAAGTACTGAAGCTTTCTTT
-,TRBV30,TRBD1,TRBJ2-3,CAWSIGQGGRTDTQYF,TGTGCCTGGAGTATAGGACAGGGTGGGCGCACAGATACGCAGTATTTT
-,TRBV19,TRBD1,TRBJ1-5,CASSIDRDRGIVGNQPQHF,TGTGCCAGTAGTATAGATAGGGACAGGGGGATCGTCGGCAATCAGCCCCAGCATTTT
-,TRBV7-8,TRBD2,TRBJ2-7,CASSLPARGAGGDYEQYF,TGTGCCAGCAGCCTACCGGCCCGGGGAGCGGGAGGGGACTACGAGCAGTACTTC
-,TRBV4-1,TRBD2,TRBJ2-7,CASSQESSGTSHEQYF,TGCGCCAGCAGCCAAGAAAGTAGCGGGACCTCCCACGAGCAGTACTTC